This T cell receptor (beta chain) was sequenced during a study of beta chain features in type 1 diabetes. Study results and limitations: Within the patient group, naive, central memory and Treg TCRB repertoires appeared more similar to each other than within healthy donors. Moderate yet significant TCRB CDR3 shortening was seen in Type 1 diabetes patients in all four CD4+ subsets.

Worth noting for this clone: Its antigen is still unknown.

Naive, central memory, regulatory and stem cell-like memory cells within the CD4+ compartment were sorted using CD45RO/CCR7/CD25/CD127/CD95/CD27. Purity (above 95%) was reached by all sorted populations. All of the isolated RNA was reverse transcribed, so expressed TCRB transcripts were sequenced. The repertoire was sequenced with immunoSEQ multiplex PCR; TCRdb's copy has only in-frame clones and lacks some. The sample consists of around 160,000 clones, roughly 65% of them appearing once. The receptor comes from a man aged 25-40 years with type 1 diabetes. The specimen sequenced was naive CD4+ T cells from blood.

CDR3 protein: CASSLDTQYF. For the CDR3, the DNA is TGTGCCAGCTCCCTAGATACGCAGTATTTT. This chain links TRBV2 with TRBJ2-3; D uncertain. Germline V gene sequence: CDR1 SNHLY, CDR2 FYNNEI. V was cut by 8 bases and J by 5 bases, with 5 bases left in between. CDR3 length equals 10 residues.